What follows describes a single T cell receptor beta chain. Its antigen is unidentified. These data come from a study of cytomegalovirus exposure and HLA in healthy donors. Study-level points and caveats: Through in vitro validation, a few CMV-associated chains were shown to be specific for CMV antigens.

Use of 60 Vbeta and 13 Jbeta primers characterized the PCR. The table came from immunoSEQ multiplex PCR; TCRdb's copy has only in-frame clones and leaves some out. The sample lists over 85,000 clones; about three quarters were seen once. Samples came from healthy bone marrow donors. Germline V gives CDR1 SNHLY, CDR2 FYNNEI. This CDR3 has 14 amino acids. V was pared by 5 bases and J by 2 bases, with 13 bases between. The chain joins TRBV2 to TRBJ2-7; D may be TRBD1 (6 bases). Sequenced material: PBMCs. The receptor was isolated from a woman between 55 and 75 years old in good health and CMV-seropositive. The CDR3 DNA sequence: TGTGCCAGCAGTACCACGGACAGAACCTACGAGCAGTACTTC. Its protein is CASSTTDRTYEQYF.